These T cell receptor beta chains were read from a single sample in a study of blood T cell repertoires in COVID-19. The protocol was immunoSEQ multiplex PCR, while the TCRdb copy is restricted to in-frame clones and leaves out a portion. This sample has around 300,000 clones; around 90% occur once, and the top ten carry 1%. The source material was peripheral blood. The receptors originated from a man aged 50-59 years with active or convalescent COVID-19. Each CDR3 is given with its conserved first and last residue. The D gene is left open where the match is weak. Not all rows give a size; the values are once, few, many and, for expanded clones, a class.

D gene,clone size,V gene,J gene,CDR3 protein,CDR3 DNA
TRBD1,NA,TRBV28,TRBJ1-4,CASSPNRQGLNEKLFF,TGTGCCAGCAGTCCGAACCGACAGGGACTGAATGAAAAACTGTTTTTT
TRBD1,NA,TRBV5-1,TRBJ1-5,CASSRQGGNQPQHF,TGCGCCAGCAGCCGACAGGGCGGCAATCAGCCCCAGCATTTT
TRBD2,NA,TRBV7-3,TRBJ2-7,CASSLGGRGFEQYF,TGTGCCAGCAGCTTGGGCGGGAGAGGTTTCGAGCAGTACTTC
NA,few,TRBV4-1,TRBJ2-4,CASSQRTILAKNIQYF,TGCGCCAGCAGCCAGCGGACTATTTTAGCCAAAAACATTCAGTACTTC
TRBD2,NA,TRBV11-3,TRBJ2-1,CASSSFGGRSSYNEQFF,TGTGCCAGCAGCTCCTTCGGCGGGAGGAGCTCCTACAATGAGCAGTTCTTC
NA,NA,TRBV11-2,TRBJ2-1,CASSPSGLWEQFF,TGTGCCAGCAGCCCCTCAGGGCTGTGGGAGCAGTTCTTC
TRBD1,NA,TRBV6-6,TRBJ1-2,CASSYPGQAPDVGYTF,TGTGCCAGCAGTTACCCGGGACAGGCGCCTGATGTGGGCTACACCTTC
TRBD1,NA,TRBV5-4,TRBJ2-7,CASSLDRQGPLF,TGTGCCAGCAGCTTGGACAGACAGGGGCCTCTCTTC
NA,few,TRBV18,TRBJ1-1,CASSTNGQGEAFF,TGTGCCAGCTCAACAAATGGACAAGGAGAAGCTTTCTTT
NA,NA,TRBV27,TRBJ1-1,CASSLSRGREAFF,TGTGCCAGCAGTTTATCTCGGGGCCGGGAGGCTTTCTTT
TRBD1,NA,TRBV9,TRBJ2-4,CASSVEGQGGIQYF,TGTGCCAGCAGCGTAGAAGGACAGGGCGGAATTCAGTACTTC
NA,NA,TRBV27,TRBJ2-5,CASGRRETQYF,TGTGCCAGCGGGAGAAGAGAGACCCAGTACTTC
NA,NA,TRBV30,TRBJ1-2,CAWSDWGAYGYTF,TGTGCCTGGAGTGATTGGGGCGCTTATGGCTACACCTTC
NA,NA,TRBV5-4,TRBJ2-5,CASSPGTVGTQYF,TGTGCCAGCAGCCCCGGGACTGTTGGGACCCAGTACTTC
TRBD1,NA,TRBV7-9,TRBJ1-5,CASSEGQGAVQPQHF,TGTGCCAGCAGCGAAGGACAGGGGGCCGTTCAGCCCCAGCATTTT
NA,NA,TRBV27,TRBJ1-5,CASSLIPNQPQHF,TGTGCCAGCAGTTTAATTCCAAATCAGCCCCAGCATTTT